This T cell receptor beta chain appears in the sequencing data of a study of control samples from healthy donors and cancer patients. The germline CDR1 and CDR2 sequences are DFQATT and SNEGSKA (reference sequence). Germline trimming cut 3 bases from V and 1 base from J; bases unmatched to any gene: 4. The CDR3 length is 15 residues. Assay used: immunoSEQ multiplex PCR; TCRdb lists only in-frame clones, some missing. The top ten hold around 11% of the sample, which has about 140,000 clones, about nine tenths seen once. This TCR was sampled from a man aged 30-40 years in good health. Sequencing was done on a sample of blood. The chain employs TRBV20-1 and TRBJ2-2, with 8 bases lining up with TRBD2. CDR3 residues: CSASGLAGNTGELFF. The CDR3 DNA is TGCAGTGCTAGTGGGCTAGCGGGGAACACCGGGGAGCTGTTTTTT.